This TCR beta chain emerged from a study of blood T cell repertoires in COVID-19. TCRdb's copy holds only in-frame clones and misses some; the assay was immunoSEQ multiplex PCR. The repertoire holds about 55,000 clones, with approximately 84% as singletons. The receptor was isolated from a man between 65 and 85 years old with acute or convalescent COVID-19. Sequencing was carried out using peripheral blood.

CDR3 sequence (DNA): TGTGCCAGCAGAGGCGGGGTTACCCCCTATGGCTACACCTTC. Translated, it gives CASRGGVTPYGYTF. This chain joins TRBV28 and TRBJ1-2; D ambiguous. Trimming took 6 bases from V and 4 from J, leaving 15 bases between them. Germline V lookup: CDR1 MDHEN, CDR2 SYDVKM. This CDR3 is built from 14 residues.